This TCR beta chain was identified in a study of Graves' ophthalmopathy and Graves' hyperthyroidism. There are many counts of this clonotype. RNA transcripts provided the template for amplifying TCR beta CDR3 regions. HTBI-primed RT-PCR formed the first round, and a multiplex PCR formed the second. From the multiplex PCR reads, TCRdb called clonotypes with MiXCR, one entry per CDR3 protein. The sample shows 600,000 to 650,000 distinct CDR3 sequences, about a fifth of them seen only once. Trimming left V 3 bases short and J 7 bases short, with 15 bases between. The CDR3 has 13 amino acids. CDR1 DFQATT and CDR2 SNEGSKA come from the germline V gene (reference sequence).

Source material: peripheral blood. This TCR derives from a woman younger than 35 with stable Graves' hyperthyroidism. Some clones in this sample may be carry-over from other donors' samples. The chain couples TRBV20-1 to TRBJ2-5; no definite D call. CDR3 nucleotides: TGCAGTGCTAGTTGGGCCCGATTGGGGACCCAGTACTTC. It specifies CSASWARLGTQYF.